The clone carrying this T cell receptor beta chain has more than one count but fewer than ten. Its specificity is unknown. This sample is part of a study of blood T cells in healthy people across ages. The second PCR ran about 6 to 12 cycles with a sample-barcoded 5' primer and J-beta primers. TCRdb redid the calling of the 5' RACE reads with MiXCR, one entry per CDR3 protein. The sample lists about 1.6 million distinct CDR3 sequences; roughly a third were seen once. Germline values: CDR1 DFQATT, CDR2 SNEGSKA (reference sequence). The V gene lost 3 bases and the J gene lost 3 bases, with 14 bases spanning the gap. This CDR3 has 14 amino acids. Study-level findings and limits: A roughly linear fall in TCR beta diversity per million T cells was seen with increasing age.

This TCR was sampled from a woman aged 25 to 39 in good health. The sequenced sample consisted of blood. The chain has TRBV20-1 and TRBJ2-5; D is perhaps TRBD1 (5 bases). CDR3: CSARETARKETQYF. CDR3 in DNA: TGCAGTGCTAGGGAGACAGCTCGCAAAGAGACCCAGTACTTC.